Each of the 21 T cell receptor beta chains below was sequenced from the same sample in a study of CD8+CD57+ T cells in acquired aplastic anemia. The patients chosen for sequencing had shown expansion of CD8+CD57+ cells (detected by flow cytometry). Genomic DNA constituted the template upon which TCR beta VDJ and CDR3 profiling was performed. TCRdb processed the reads anew with MiXCR; each CDR3 protein has one entry. Of approximately 150,000 distinct CDR3 sequences in the sample, more than 45% were seen once. The sample comprised sorted CD4+, CD8+, or CD8+CD57+ T cells (not recorded which) from PBMCs. These receptors were obtained from a human donor with aplastic anemia.

This clonotype has a count of ten or more. The rearrangement links TRBV18 to TRBJ2-5; D ambiguous. The germline V gene has CDR1 KGHSH and CDR2 LQKENI. V lost 5 bases and J lost 5, with 12 bases in between. There are 13 residues in the CDR3. DNA of the CDR3: TGTGCCAGCTCAACTGGGGTTAAGGAGACCCAGTACTTC. This encodes CASSTGVKETQYF.

This clonotype was detected ten times or more. The V and J genes are TRBV6-6 and TRBJ2-7; no reliable D call. V was pared by 3 bases and J by 6 bases, with 12 bases between. The length of the CDR3 is 13 residues. Germline CDR1 and CDR2: MNHNY and SVGAGI (reference sequence). As DNA, the CDR3 is TGTGCCAGCAGTTATATAGAATCGGGCGAGCAGTACTTC. Encoded protein: CASSYIESGEQYF.

This clonotype was recorded at least ten times. The gene calls are TRBV7-9 and TRBJ2-7; 8 positions match TRBD2. The germline gives CDR1 SEHNR, CDR2 FQNEAQ (reference sequence). This CDR3 has 16 residues. V lost 5 bases and J lost 6; bases outside the gene matches: 15. The CDR3 protein is CASSPSGGGLTAEQYF. The DNA of the CDR3 is TGTGCCAGCAGCCCGTCCGGGGGGGGGTTGACGGCCGAGCAGTACTTC.

There are a few counts of this clonotype. The chain combines TRBV15 with TRBJ1-1; tentatively, D is TRBD1 (5 bases). The V end lost 5 bases, the J end lost 1 base, and 17 bases lay between the germline ends. Germline V CDR1 and CDR2: LNHNV, YYDKDF (reference sequence). This CDR3 is built from 16 residues. The CDR3 sequence is CATSGFGGGWNTEAFF. CDR3 DNA sequence: TGTGCCACCAGCGGGTTTGGGGGTGGGTGGAACACTGAAGCTTTCTTT.

The chain combines TRBV6-1 with TRBJ2-3; 10 bases map to TRBD2. CDR3 length: 15 amino acids. CDR1 MNHNS and CDR2 SASEGT come from the germline V gene. V lost 10 bases and J lost 7; bases outside the gene matches: 14. This chain's CDR3 is CAITEAGGQGYTQYF. The DNA for the CDR3 is TGTGCCATCACTGAAGCGGGGGGGCAGGGGTATACGCAGTATTTT.

V gene TRBV11-1 combines with J gene TRBJ2-1; D is possibly TRBD1 or TRBD2 (6 bases each). The CDR3 is 14 amino acids. Germline V CDR1 and CDR2: SGHAT, FQDESV (reference sequence). Trimming removed 6 bases at V and 8 bases at J, with 17 bases between. The CDR3 DNA sequence: TGTGCCAGCAGGAAATCTTACAGGGACTATGAGCAGTTCTTC. Its translation: CASRKSYRDYEQFF. The full variable domain, with the rest looked up from reference TRBV11-1 and TRBJ2-1, is EAEVAQSPRYKITEKSQAVAFWCDPISGHATLYWYRQILGQGPELLVQFQDESVVDDSQLPKDRFSAERLKGVDSTLKIQPAELGDSAMYLCASRKSYRDYEQFFGPGTRLTVL.

The chain is built from TRBV19 and TRBJ2-7, with 7 bases lining up with TRBD1. The V segment lost 3 bases and the J segment 5 bases; nucleotides outside the gene matches: 4. Looked up from germline, CDR1 is LNHDA and CDR2 is SQIVND (reference sequence). This CDR3 is built from 13 residues. The CDR3 protein is CASSIATGDEQYF. The CDR3 DNA reads as TGTGCCAGTAGTATCGCAACAGGGGACGAGCAGTACTTC.

The gene calls are TRBV7-2 and TRBJ2-2; unclear D gene. From germline, CDR1 is SGHTA and CDR2 FQGNSA. The CDR3 runs 13 residues. V was pared by 5 bases and J by 4 bases, with 8 bases between. The CDR3 nucleotides are TGTGCCAGCAGCACCCCATTCACCGGGGAGCTGTTTTTT. Translating it yields CASSTPFTGELFF.

In its sample, this clonotype was seen once. This chain connects TRBV7-3 to TRBJ1-6, with D hard to call. V gave up 5 bases and J gave up 9 bases, with 17 bases separating them. The CDR3 is 15 residues long. Germline V lookup: CDR1 SGHTA, CDR2 FQGTGA. CDR3 nucleotide sequence: TGTGCCAGCAGCCAAGAAGGGAGAAGTGGTTCACCCCTCCACTTT. Translating it yields CASSQEGRSGSPLHF.

This clonotype was recorded many times. The rearrangement joins TRBV3-1 to TRBJ2-5; 9 bases fit TRBD1. V lost 2 bases, J lost 4 bases, and 2 bases stayed unmatched. The CDR3 is 14 amino acids. CDR1 and CDR2 (germline): LGHDT, YNNKEL (reference sequence). As DNA, the CDR3 is TGTGCCAGCAGCCAAAACAGGGGGCCAGAGACCCAGTACTTC. Protein sequence: CASSQNRGPETQYF.

This clonotype came up many times. The genes are TRBV24-1 and TRBJ1-5; a possible D gene is TRBD1 (6 bases). The CDR3 is made up of 14 amino acids. Trimming took 11 bases from V and 6 from J, leaving 19 bases between them. Germline values: CDR1 KGHDR, CDR2 SFDVKD. CDR3 protein: CASHSGVGGQPQHF. DNA for the CDR3: TGTGCCAGCCACTCCGGAGTAGGGGGTCAGCCCCAGCATTTT.

The chain links TRBV25-1 to TRBJ1-6; D is ambiguous. V lost 8 bases and J 6 bases, leaving 11 bases between the germline ends. The CDR3 totals 13 residues. Germline V lookup: CDR1 MGHDK, CDR2 SYGVNS. The CDR3 DNA follows: TGTGCCAGCGGCCCATCGGGTAATTCACCCCTCCACTTT. This translates into CASGPSGNSPLHF.

The chain couples TRBV2 to TRBJ1-2, with D uncertain. This CDR3 is built from 15 residues. Trimming took 1 base from V and 4 from J, leaving 13 bases between them. Germline assignment: CDR1 SNHLY and CDR2 FYNNEI. CDR3 DNA: TGTGCCAGCAGTGAAGGTCCGAGGGTAGTCTATGGCTACACCTTC. Encoded protein: CASSEGPRVVYGYTF.

This clonotype was observed at least ten times. V gene TRBV29-1 combines with J gene TRBJ2-5, with unresolved D. Germline lookup yields CDR1 SQVTM and CDR2 ANQGSEA. The CDR3 has 12 residues. CDR3 coding DNA: TGCGCGTTAATCGGCGTGCAAGAGACCCAGTACTTC. This codes for CALIGVQETQYF.

The V and J genes are TRBV7-9 and TRBJ1-1, with no clear D. From germline, CDR1 is SEHNR and CDR2 FQNEAQ (reference sequence). The CDR3 totals 13 residues. V dropped 1 base and J dropped 5 bases, with 8 bases sitting between them. The CDR3 nucleotides read TGTGCCAGCAGCTTAGAGACGTCGACTGAAGCTTTCTTT. Amino acid sequence: CASSLETSTEAFF.

J is TRBJ1-5 and V is TRBV15; tentatively, D is TRBD1 (5 bases). The germline V and J ends were trimmed by 5 bases and 7 bases, with 9 bases remaining between them. The germline gives CDR1 LNHNV, CDR2 YYDKDF (reference sequence). The CDR3 is 12 residues long. CDR3: CATSAGLQPQHF. CDR3 coding DNA: TGTGCCACCAGCGCAGGGTTACAGCCCCAGCATTTT.

V is TRBV10-3 and J is TRBJ2-3; D is possibly TRBD1 (6 bases). The germline V and J ends were trimmed by 9 bases and 3 bases, with 16 bases remaining between them. There are 14 residues in the CDR3. Germline CDR1 is ENHRY and CDR2 is SYGVKD. CDR3 in DNA: TGTGCCATGGGCCTTGGACAGACGACAGATACGCAGTATTTT. Its protein product is CAMGLGQTTDTQYF.

On this clonotype itself: It may be a read error: a sequence one base away is much more abundant. The CDR3 DNA reads TGTGCCGGCAGTGAAAGAGTTGGCTTCACCTACAAGCAGTACTTC. The encoded protein is CAGSERVGFTYKQYF. The chain recombines TRBV25-1 with TRBJ2-7; D remains ambiguous. CDR1 is MGHDK, CDR2 SYGVNS, per germline. The CDR3 sequence is 15 residues long.

The chain employs TRBV10-3 and TRBJ1-1; D gene unclear. CDR3 length: 14 amino acids. V was trimmed by 6 bases and J by 1 base, leaving 12 bases between them. Germline values: CDR1 ENHRY, CDR2 SYGVKD. The CDR3 loop reads CAISEDGTNTEAFF. In DNA form, the CDR3 reads TGTGCCATCAGCGAAGACGGAACGAACACTGAAGCTTTCTTT.

Concerning this clonotype: The junction departs from germline at one end; a sequencing error may be responsible. The chain couples TRBV10-2 to TRBJ2-7, with D possibly TRBD2 on 5 matching bases. The CDR3 has 12 residues. CDR1 is WSHSY, CDR2 SAAADI, per germline. CDR3 sequence reads: CASSESARGIEF. CDR3 DNA: TGCGCCAGCAGTGAGTCGGCTCGGGGAATTGAGTTC.

This chain uses TRBV7-2 with TRBJ2-3; D is undetermined. CDR1 SGHTA and CDR2 FQGNSA come from the germline V gene. The CDR3 is 14 residues long. Trimming shortened V by 0 bases and J by 2 bases, and 6 bases separated the two germline ends. The CDR3: CASSLAVFTDTQYF. CDR3 coding DNA: TGTGCCAGCAGCTTAGCCGTTTTCACAGATACGCAGTATTTT.